The rows below give T cell receptor beta chains drawn from one sample of a study of blood T cell repertoires in COVID-19. Method: immunoSEQ multiplex PCR; TCRdb's copy keeps in-frame clones and lacks some. The sample has 80,000 to 100,000 clones, less than 95% seen once; the top ten hold approximately 1.5%. Material for sequencing was peripheral blood. The receptors stem from a man aged 60 to 69 with acute or convalescent COVID-19. The CDR3 runs from the conserved cysteine through the conserved F or W. D genes are given only for firm matches. Only some rows state a clone size, as once, few, many or a class for expanded clones.

cdr3_aa: CASSVRPNTASTDTQYF
cdr3_nt: TGTGCCAGCAGTGTTAGGCCTAATACAGCTAGCACAGATACGCAGTATTTT
d_call: -
clone_size: few
j_call: TRBJ2-3
v_call: TRBV6-1

cdr3_aa: CASSQGVTDTQYF
cdr3_nt: TGTGCCAGCAGCCAAGGGGTTACAGATACGCAGTATTTT
d_call: -
clone_size: -
j_call: TRBJ2-3
v_call: TRBV5-6

cdr3_aa: CASSASGAAEYYGYTF
cdr3_nt: TGTGCCAGCAGCGCCTCAGGGGCAGCGGAATACTATGGCTACACCTTC
d_call: -
clone_size: -
j_call: TRBJ1-2
v_call: TRBV5-4

cdr3_aa: CASSEGLAGAGNEQFF
cdr3_nt: TGTGCCAGTAGTGAGGGACTAGCGGGGGCGGGGAATGAGCAGTTCTTC
d_call: TRBD2
clone_size: -
j_call: TRBJ2-1
v_call: TRBV19

cdr3_aa: CASSGPGQGAWGYEKLFF
cdr3_nt: TGTGCCAGCAGTGGTCCGGGACAGGGGGCTTGGGGGTACGAAAAACTGTTTTTT
d_call: TRBD1
clone_size: -
j_call: TRBJ1-4
v_call: TRBV6-1

cdr3_aa: CASSWSGNQPQHF
cdr3_nt: TGTGCCAGCAGCTGGTCGGGGAATCAGCCCCAGCATTTT
d_call: -
clone_size: -
j_call: TRBJ1-5
v_call: TRBV11-2

cdr3_aa: CASSVEEGRTEAFF
cdr3_nt: TGTGCCAGCAGCGTAGAAGAGGGGAGGACTGAAGCTTTCTTT
d_call: -
clone_size: -
j_call: TRBJ1-1
v_call: TRBV9

cdr3_aa: CASSDIGGPRFNEQFF
cdr3_nt: TGTGCCAGCAGTGATATCGGGGGGCCCCGGTTCAATGAGCAGTTCTTC
d_call: -
clone_size: -
j_call: TRBJ2-1
v_call: TRBV6-1

cdr3_aa: CASTIGVEGTEAFF
cdr3_nt: TGTGCCAGCACCATAGGGGTGGAGGGCACTGAAGCTTTCTTT
d_call: -
clone_size: -
j_call: TRBJ1-1
v_call: TRBV7-9

cdr3_aa: CAWNLDMSEAFF
cdr3_nt: TGTGCCTGGAACCTTGACATGTCTGAAGCTTTCTTT
d_call: -
clone_size: -
j_call: TRBJ1-1
v_call: TRBV30

cdr3_aa: CASSSTGASNYGYTF
cdr3_nt: TGTGCCAGCAGTTCAACAGGGGCATCTAACTATGGCTACACCTTC
d_call: TRBD1
clone_size: -
j_call: TRBJ1-2
v_call: TRBV28

cdr3_aa: CASSGGGQGRSYEQYF
cdr3_nt: TGTGCCAGCAGTGGGGGAGGGCAGGGAAGGTCCTACGAGCAGTACTTC
d_call: TRBD2
clone_size: -
j_call: TRBJ2-7
v_call: TRBV6-1

cdr3_aa: CATSRGQTSNYGYTF
cdr3_nt: TGTGCCACCAGCAGAGGACAGACCTCTAACTATGGCTACACCTTC
d_call: -
clone_size: once
j_call: TRBJ1-2
v_call: TRBV15

cdr3_aa: CASSYLAGGNEKLFF
cdr3_nt: TGTGCCAGCAGTTACCTGGCAGGGGGGAATGAAAAACTGTTTTTT
d_call: TRBD1
clone_size: -
j_call: TRBJ1-4
v_call: TRBV6-5

cdr3_aa: CASSPGQVRTEAFF
cdr3_nt: TGTGCCAGCAGTCCCGGACAGGTGAGAACTGAAGCTTTCTTT
d_call: TRBD1
clone_size: -
j_call: TRBJ1-1
v_call: TRBV6-6

cdr3_aa: CASSLAGTKEQYF
cdr3_nt: TGTGCCAGCAGCTTAGCCGGGACTAAGGAGCAGTACTTC
d_call: TRBD2
clone_size: -
j_call: TRBJ2-7
v_call: TRBV11-2

cdr3_aa: CASRRDSPFDGYTF
cdr3_nt: TGCGCCAGCAGGAGGGACAGCCCCTTCGATGGCTACACCTTC
d_call: TRBD1
clone_size: -
j_call: TRBJ1-2
v_call: TRBV5-1

cdr3_aa: CATGAAGGNYGYTF
cdr3_nt: TGTGCCACTGGGGCCGCAGGAGGGAACTATGGCTACACCTTC
d_call: -
clone_size: -
j_call: TRBJ1-2
v_call: TRBV19

cdr3_aa: CASSFEDRGGYTF
cdr3_nt: TGTGCCAGCAGTTTCGAGGACAGAGGCGGCTACACCTTC
d_call: -
clone_size: -
j_call: TRBJ1-2
v_call: TRBV7-9

cdr3_aa: CSVQQDPNYGYTF
cdr3_nt: TGCAGCGTTCAACAGGATCCTAACTATGGCTACACCTTC
d_call: -
clone_size: -
j_call: TRBJ1-2
v_call: TRBV29-1

cdr3_aa: CASRPTSVSSYEQYF
cdr3_nt: TGTGCCAGCAGGCCAACTAGCGTTAGCTCCTACGAGCAGTACTTC
d_call: TRBD2
clone_size: -
j_call: TRBJ2-7
v_call: TRBV7-9

cdr3_aa: CASSWGDNYGYTF
cdr3_nt: TGTGCCAGCAGCTGGGGAGACAACTATGGCTACACCTTC
d_call: -
clone_size: -
j_call: TRBJ1-2
v_call: TRBV5-6

cdr3_aa: CASKGVGSYGYTF
cdr3_nt: TGTGCCAGCAAAGGGGTCGGATCCTATGGCTACACCTTC
d_call: -
clone_size: -
j_call: TRBJ1-2
v_call: TRBV5-4

cdr3_aa: CASSDGQGANEKLFF
cdr3_nt: TGTGCCAGCAGTGACGGACAGGGGGCAAATGAAAAACTGTTTTTT
d_call: TRBD1
clone_size: -
j_call: TRBJ1-4
v_call: TRBV2

cdr3_aa: CATKTGAFEKLFF
cdr3_nt: TGTGCCACCAAGACAGGGGCCTTTGAAAAACTGTTTTTT
d_call: TRBD1
clone_size: -
j_call: TRBJ1-4
v_call: TRBV6-5

cdr3_aa: CASSLFLAGAGNEQFF
cdr3_nt: TGCGCCAGCAGCCTTTTCCTAGCGGGGGCGGGCAATGAGCAGTTCTTC
d_call: TRBD2
clone_size: -
j_call: TRBJ2-1
v_call: TRBV5-1

cdr3_aa: CASSFGGSSGNTIYF
cdr3_nt: TGCGCCAGCAGCTTTGGAGGGAGCTCTGGAAACACCATATATTTT
d_call: -
clone_size: -
j_call: TRBJ1-3
v_call: TRBV5-1

cdr3_aa: CASSSEGYEQFF
cdr3_nt: TGTGCCAGCAGCTCGGAGGGATATGAGCAGTTCTTC
d_call: -
clone_size: -
j_call: TRBJ2-1
v_call: TRBV7-6

cdr3_aa: CASSIRGEGNTEAFF
cdr3_nt: TGTGCCAGTAGTATTCGCGGGGAGGGAAACACTGAAGCTTTCTTT
d_call: -
clone_size: -
j_call: TRBJ1-1
v_call: TRBV19

cdr3_aa: CASSPGGSSYNEQFF
cdr3_nt: TGTGCCAGCTCACCAGGGGGCAGCTCCTACAATGAGCAGTTCTTC
d_call: -
clone_size: -
j_call: TRBJ2-1
v_call: TRBV18

cdr3_aa: CASSLEGRYRGRGQPQHF
cdr3_nt: TGTGCCAGCAGCTTAGAGGGAAGATACAGGGGTCGGGGTCAGCCCCAGCATTTT
d_call: TRBD1
clone_size: -
j_call: TRBJ1-5
v_call: TRBV7-9

cdr3_aa: CASSAPLAGGGETQYF
cdr3_nt: TGTGCCAGCAGTGCCCCACTAGCGGGGGGAGGAGAGACCCAGTACTTC
d_call: TRBD2
clone_size: -
j_call: TRBJ2-5
v_call: TRBV6-4